The 27 T cell receptor beta chains below were found in one sample sequenced in a study of beta chain features in type 1 diabetes. Regarding the study as a whole: Within each of all four CD4+ subsets, Type 1 diabetes patients had TCRB CDR3s that were moderately but significantly shorter.

Expressed TCRB transcripts were sequenced because the entire RNA isolate underwent reverse transcription. Data came from immunoSEQ multiplex PCR; TCRdb stores just in-frame clones and leaves some out. The sample comprises 680,000 or so clones, 10% to 15% of which are singletons, and approximately 0.022% rests with the top ten. These TCRs are of unknown antigen specificity. Material: naive CD4+ T cells from blood. The source is a man between 18 and 35 years old with type 1 diabetes.

This clone appeared once. V gene TRBV7-6 combines with J gene TRBJ1-5; a weak D match, TRBD1 (6 bases). This CDR3 has 16 residues. Germline-derived CDR1 and CDR2 are SGHVS and FNYEAQ. The V end was cut by 1 base, the J end by 2 bases, with 12 bases between. In DNA form, the CDR3 reads TGTGCCAGCAGCTTAGGAACAGGGTTAGGCAATCAGCCCCAGCATTTT. The encoded protein is CASSLGTGLGNQPQHF.

This clone was observed a few times. V usage is TRBV7-2 and J usage is TRBJ1-6; TRBD1 is a possible D gene (5 bases). CDR3 length: 16 amino acids. Per germline, CDR1 SGHTA and CDR2 FQGNSA. V lost 1 base, J lost 8 bases, and 15 bases lay in between. CDR3 DNA sequence: TGTGCCAGCAGCTTAGGGTTCGGAACGGGGGATTCACCCCTCCACTTT. This gives the protein CASSLGFGTGDSPLHF.

This clone has more than one count but fewer than ten. The V gene is TRBV11-2, the J gene TRBJ1-2, with D possibly being TRBD1 (5 bases). CDR1 is SGHAT, CDR2 FQNNGV, per germline. CDR3 length: 14 residues. Trimming took 0 bases from V and 3 from J, leaving 8 bases between them. The CDR3 sequence is CASSLDPGHYGYTF. The CDR3 nucleotides are TGTGCCAGCAGCTTAGATCCAGGGCACTATGGCTACACCTTC.

The chain couples TRBV5-6 to TRBJ2-3, with 9 nucleotides matching TRBD1. Per the germline V gene, CDR1 is SGHDT and CDR2 is YYEEEE. CDR3 length: 14 amino acids. V lost 4 bases and J lost 4; bases outside the gene matches: 4. The CDR3 bases are TGTGCCAGCAGCCCTAGGACAGGGGCAGATACGCAGTATTTT. Protein: CASSPRTGADTQYF.

The chain combines TRBV7-9 with TRBJ2-7, with 7 bases fitting TRBD1. V was pared by 5 bases and J by 5 bases, with 12 bases of the junction left unmatched. The V gene's germline CDR1 is SEHNR and CDR2 FQNEAQ (reference sequence). The CDR3 length is 15 residues. Written as DNA, the CDR3 is TGTGCCAGCAGCCCCCCAGGGACAGTGTACAACGAGCAGTACTTC. As protein: CASSPPGTVYNEQYF.

The chain carries TRBV30 and TRBJ2-7; 10 bases are a match to TRBD2. With 4 bases clipped from V and 6 bases from J, the junction kept 3 bases outside the gene matches. This CDR3 comprises 12 residues. Germline V gene data show CDR1 as GTSNPN and CDR2 as SVGIG (reference sequence). CDR3 region: CAWKASGGEQYF. CDR3 in DNA: TGTGCCTGGAAGGCTAGCGGGGGCGAGCAGTACTTC.

CDR3 protein: CASRLDGRTGELFF. The CDR3 DNA sequence: TGTGCCAGCAGGCTAGACGGACGAACCGGGGAGCTGTTTTTT. The rearrangement uses TRBV6-5 and TRBJ2-2, with D unclear. The V end was cut by 6 bases, the J end by 5 bases, with 13 bases between. This CDR3 spans 14 amino acids. CDR1 and CDR2 from the germline V gene are MNHEY and SVGAGI.

The chain has TRBV4-1 and TRBJ1-1, with 9 bases matching TRBD1. CDR3 length: 16 amino acids. Germline values: CDR1 MGHRA, CDR2 YSYEKL. V lost 3 bases, J lost 1 base, and 6 bases stayed unmatched. The CDR3 spells CASSHYRGQENTEAFF. As DNA, the CDR3 is TGCGCCAGCAGCCACTACAGGGGGCAGGAGAACACTGAAGCTTTCTTT.

The chain employs TRBV10-3 and TRBJ1-4, with D perhaps TRBD1 (6 bases). Trimming left V 3 bases short and J 8 bases short, with 13 bases between. Germline CDR1 ENHRY, CDR2 SYGVKD. The CDR3 extends over 14 amino acids. The CDR3 loop is CAISDGTRNEKLFF. For the CDR3, the DNA is TGTGCCATCAGTGATGGGACAAGGAACGAAAAACTGTTTTTT.

This clone turned up a few times. The genes are TRBV27 and TRBJ2-5, with D perhaps given as TRBD1 or TRBD2 (5 bases each). The CDR3 covers 15 residues. CDR1 is MNHEY, CDR2 SMNVEV, per germline (reference sequence). Trimming removed 2 bases at V and 4 bases at J, with 14 bases between. Here the CDR3 reads CASSLGTGTRETQYF. The CDR3 coding sequence is TGTGCCAGCAGTTTAGGGACCGGGACGCGAGAGACCCAGTACTTC.

Only a few counts were recorded for this clone. V and J are TRBV30 and TRBJ2-3; D possibly corresponds to TRBD1 (5 bases). Germline CDR1 and CDR2: GTSNPN and SVGIG (reference sequence). The CDR3 is 13 residues long. Trimming cost V 1 base and J 5 bases, with 10 bases left between them. This chain's CDR3 is CAWSGQGQDTQYF. CDR3 coding DNA: TGTGCCTGGAGTGGGCAGGGTCAAGATACGCAGTATTTT.

This clone has a single count. The rearrangement links TRBV28 to TRBJ2-6; TRBD2 is a possible D gene (5 bases). CDR3 length equals 12 residues. V lost 2 bases and J 12 bases, leaving 8 bases between the germline ends. Per the germline V gene, CDR1 is MDHEN and CDR2 is SYDVKM. Here the CDR3 reads CASSLTAAVLTF. The CDR3 nucleotides are TGTGCCAGCAGTTTAACAGCGGCCGTCCTGACTTTC.

This clone was recorded a few times. V usage is TRBV13 and J usage is TRBJ2-7; TRBD1 matches 9 bases. V was clipped by 6 bases and J by 5 bases; unmatched bases: 5. Germline V gives CDR1 PRHDT, CDR2 FYEKMQ (reference sequence). This CDR3 region has 13 residues. CDR3 loop: CASRKQGAHEQYF. In nucleotides, the CDR3 is TGTGCCAGCAGAAAACAGGGGGCCCACGAGCAGTACTTC.

The chain links TRBV5-6 to TRBJ2-5; weak D call: TRBD2 (5 bases). The V end lost 4 bases, the J end lost 0 bases, and 10 bases lay between the germline ends. There are 14 residues in the CDR3. Germline-derived CDR1 and CDR2 are SGHDT and YYEEEE. The DNA for the CDR3 is TGTGCCAGCAGCCCCCGCGGGTACCAAGAGACCCAGTACTTC. Amino acid sequence: CASSPRGYQETQYF.

This chain joins TRBV28 and TRBJ1-1; weak D call: TRBD1 (5 bases). Trimming left V 8 bases short and J 7 bases short, with 8 bases between. The CDR3 consists of 10 residues. CDR1 MDHEN and CDR2 SYDVKM come from the germline V gene. Written as DNA, the CDR3 is TGTGCCAGCCGCCAGGGTGAAGCTTTCTTT. Translated, it gives CASRQGEAFF.

This clone was seen a few times. The chain uses TRBV28 and TRBJ1-2; 7 positions match TRBD1. Germline values: CDR1 MDHEN, CDR2 SYDVKM. V shed 6 bases, J shed 3 bases, and the junction held 7 bases outside the gene matches. The CDR3 covers 14 residues. CDR3 nucleotides: TGTGCCAGCAGACCGGGGACAGACGACTATGGCTACACCTTC. Translating it yields CASRPGTDDYGYTF.

This clone was counted between two and nine times. The chain carries TRBV7-2 and TRBJ2-5; the D is unclear. The V end was cut by 6 bases, the J end by 5 bases, with 13 bases between. Germline V gene lookup returns CDR1 SGHTA and CDR2 FQGNSA. The CDR3 extends over 13 amino acids. The CDR3 spells CASRLAVYETQYF. The CDR3 bases are TGTGCCAGCAGACTGGCAGTATATGAGACCCAGTACTTC.

This clone has a handful of counts. The chain employs TRBV11-1 and TRBJ2-1; D gene ambiguous. The CDR3 loop spans 15 amino acids. Germline CDR1 and CDR2: SGHAT and FQDESV (reference sequence). V gave up 0 bases and J gave up 7 bases, with 13 bases separating them. In nucleotides, the CDR3 is TGTGCCAGCAGCTTAGCAGTAGGAGTTGCGAATGAGCAGTTCTTC. It encodes CASSLAVGVANEQFF.

This clone came up a few times. The chain has TRBV5-1 and TRBJ2-7; D not certain. The germline V gene encodes CDR1 SGHRS and CDR2 YFSETQ. Trimming removed 0 bases from V and 3 bases from J, with 10 bases in between. The CDR3 extends over 14 amino acids. The CDR3 here is CASSLDSSNYEQYF. Written as DNA, the CDR3 is TGCGCCAGCAGCTTGGACAGCAGTAACTACGAGCAGTACTTC.

V is TRBV11-3 and J is TRBJ2-1, with 9 positions matching TRBD2. The trim removed 4 bases at V and 1 base at J, leaving 8 bases unmatched. This CDR3 is built from 17 residues. The V gene's germline CDR1 is SGHNT and CDR2 YENEEA. CDR3 bases: TGTGCCAGCAGCTCCCGTAGCGGGGGCGTATCCTACAATGAGCAGTTCTTC. Its protein product is CASSSRSGGVSYNEQFF.

This clone has more than one count but fewer than ten. The chain joins TRBV13 to TRBJ2-7, with D unclear. V dropped 2 bases and J dropped 5 bases, with 10 bases sitting between them. The germline gives CDR1 PRHDT, CDR2 FYEKMQ (reference sequence). This CDR3 contains 13 residues. CDR3 in DNA: TGTGCCAGCAGCTTAATCTCCGGAGACGAGCAGTACTTC. The encoded protein is CASSLISGDEQYF. Full variable domain (outside the CDR3, taken from reference TRBV13 and TRBJ2-7): AAGVIQSPRHLIKEKRETATLKCYPIPRHDTVYWYQQGPGQDPQFLISFYEKMQSDKGSIPDRFSAQQFSDYHSELNMSSLELGDSALYFCASSLISGDEQYFGPGTRLTVT.

This clone was seen only a few times. The chain is built from TRBV29-1 and TRBJ1-4; D is possibly TRBD1 (6 bases). This CDR3 is built from 14 residues. Germline assignment: CDR1 SQVTM and CDR2 ANQGSEA. V was trimmed by 6 bases and J by 6 bases, leaving 17 bases between them. CDR3 sequence reads: CSVGHGGRYEKLFF. The CDR3 region has the DNA TGCAGCGTAGGACACGGGGGGCGATATGAAAAACTGTTTTTT.

A few counts support this clone. This chain connects TRBV14 to TRBJ1-2, with a tentative D call TRBD1 (5 bases). CDR3 length: 14 residues. Germline V gene lookup returns CDR1 SGHDN and CDR2 FVKESK. With 0 bases removed from V and 4 bases from J, the gap between germline ends came to 9 bases. The CDR3 DNA follows: TGTGCCAGCAGCCAAGACAGGGCCGGCTATGGCTACACCTTC. This gives the protein CASSQDRAGYGYTF.

This clone was observed a few times. V gene TRBV20-1 combines with J gene TRBJ1-2; no reliable D call. The CDR3 length is 11 residues. The V end was cut by 1 base, the J end by 13 bases, with 13 bases between. Germline loops: CDR1 DFQATT, CDR2 SNEGSKA (reference sequence). CDR3 nucleotide sequence: TGCAGTGCTAGAGGGACCGCCGGCGGCACCTTC. The encoded protein is CSARGTAGGTF.

This clone came up a few times. The gene calls are TRBV23-1 and TRBJ1-2; D perhaps matches TRBD1 (5 bases). TRBV23-1 is an ORF for which the function is uncertain. V gave up 2 bases and J gave up 0 bases, with 10 bases separating them. The CDR3 runs 15 residues. The CDR3 nucleotides read TGCGCCAGCAGTCAAGAGGAACAGGCTAACTATGGCTACACCTTC. Translating gives CASSQEEQANYGYTF.

This clone was observed a few times. Other nucleotide sequences in the sample specify the same CDR3. The chain carries TRBV4-1 and TRBJ1-3; maybe TRBD1 (6 bases). The CDR3 has 15 residues. Trimming took off 1 base at V and 4 bases at J, with 11 bases between the two ends. Germline assignment: CDR1 MGHRA and CDR2 YSYEKL. The CDR3 loop reads CASSQGQGSGNTIYF. The CDR3 nucleotides read TGCGCCAGCAGCCAAGGGCAGGGGTCCGGAAACACCATATATTTT.

This clone came up a few times. The rearrangement links TRBV5-8 to TRBJ2-1, with D perhaps matching TRBD1 or TRBD2 (5 bases each). Deletions cut 3 bases from V and 3 bases from J, with 10 bases between. The CDR3 is 14 residues long. The germline V gene encodes CDR1 SGHTS and CDR2 YDEGEE. Here the CDR3 DNA reads TGTGCCAGCAGCTGGGGGTTGAACTACAATGAGCAGTTCTTC. Its protein is CASSWGLNYNEQFF.